This T cell receptor (beta chain) was documented in a study of blood T cell repertoires in COVID-19. Study in general: The samples span acute and convalescent COVID-19 from the United States, Italy and Spain. T cells, B-cell-depleted T cells, or PBMCs supplied cDNA or gDNA.

Profiled with immunoSEQ multiplex PCR; TCRdb holds only in-frame clones, not every one. Of over 30,000 clones in the sample, under 90% were seen once. The CDR3 consists of 17 residues. With V trimmed by 5 bases and J by 1 base, 8 bases remained unmatched. Germline loops: CDR1 MDHEN, CDR2 SYDVKM. This TCR derives from a man aged 65-85 years with acute or convalescent COVID-19. The chain joins TRBV28 to TRBJ2-7; 13 bases are a match to TRBD2. Sample: peripheral blood. The CDR3 DNA is TGTGCCAGCAGTGAGGGACTAGCGGGATCATCTTCCTACGAGCAGTACTTC. The encoded protein is CASSEGLAGSSSYEQYF.